The entry below describes one TCR beta chain. Antigen specificity is unknown. The sample comes from a study of a mutant IDH1 vaccine in newly diagnosed glioma. Study-wide background: Patients got radiotherapy, temozolomide, or both beforehand, and most got both.

Measured with immunoSEQ multiplex PCR; TCRdb has only the in-frame clones, and not every one. Seen here are approximately 70,000 clones, around 79% observed once, and the top ten hold 7% to 10%. Indicated time point: baseline, week 1 (first vaccination visit). Stated treatment: pre-vaccination baseline after standard-of-care therapy. Donors had new IDH1-mutant astrocytomas of WHO grade 3 or 4 (ATRX-lost). Study-wide results and caveats: Seemingly, pseudoprogression had no relation to changes in the top peripheral T cell clonotypes.

The V gene lost 3 bases and the J gene lost 3 bases, with 8 bases spanning the gap. The germline gives CDR1 WSHSY, CDR2 SAAADI. The CDR3 sequence is 13 residues long. The material sequenced was PBMCs, taken from a glioma patient treated with radiotherapy, temozolomide or both. The origin of this receptor is a man in his fifties with glioma. The rearrangement links TRBV10-2 to TRBJ1-2; D remains ambiguous. The CDR3 sequence is CASSETGDYGYTF. CDR3 nucleotide sequence: TGCGCCAGCAGTGAAACCGGGGACTATGGCTACACCTTC.